This passage covers 22 T cell receptor beta chains from one sample sequenced in a study of blood T cell repertoires in COVID-19. Sequencing was performed with immunoSEQ multiplex PCR; in TCRdb, only in-frame clones are kept and a portion is missing. The sample lists 150,000 to 200,000 clones; 87% were seen once. The sequencing sample was made of peripheral blood. Every receptor here comes from a man aged 18 to 29 with active or convalescent COVID-19.

The chain has TRBV24-1 and TRBJ1-2; 8 nucleotides match TRBD1. CDR3 length: 15 amino acids. Germline V lookup: CDR1 KGHDR, CDR2 SFDVKD. V shed 1 base, J shed 6 bases, and the junction held 6 bases outside the gene matches. CDR3 residues: CATSDFPGGVDGYTF. DNA for the CDR3: TGTGCCACCAGTGATTTCCCAGGGGGCGTTGATGGCTACACCTTC.

The chain employs TRBV4-1 and TRBJ2-3; tentative D call: TRBD2 (5 bases). The CDR3 covers 17 residues. Trimming shortened V by 0 bases and J by 2 bases, and 15 bases separated the two germline ends. The germline gives CDR1 MGHRA, CDR2 YSYEKL. The DNA of the CDR3 is TGCGCCAGCAGCCAAGATCTGGTCCAGCGGTACACAGATACGCAGTATTTT. Residues: CASSQDLVQRYTDTQYF.

The genes are TRBV30 and TRBJ1-6; the D gene is possibly TRBD1 (5 bases). Looked up from germline, CDR1 is GTSNPN and CDR2 is SVGIG (reference sequence). The CDR3 extends over 18 amino acids. V was cut by 0 bases and J by 7 bases, with 22 bases left in between. In nucleotides, the CDR3 is TGTGCCTGGAGTGTACATCCGGGGGGTGTCCGAAGAAATTCACCCCTCCACTTT. This codes for CAWSVHPGGVRRNSPLHF.

The chain combines TRBV18 with TRBJ2-1; the match to TRBD2 covers 10 bases. The CDR3 covers 18 residues. Trimming cost V 6 bases and J 7 bases; bases outside gene matches: 18. Per the germline V gene, CDR1 is KGHSH and CDR2 is LQKENI. CDR3 bases: TGTGCCAGCTCGTTTTTAACTAGCGGGAACTACGAGGGGAATGAGCAGTTCTTC. Encoded protein: CASSFLTSGNYEGNEQFF.

The chain joins TRBV14 to TRBJ2-2; D unclear. This CDR3 is built from 14 residues. Germline V gives CDR1 SGHDN, CDR2 FVKESK. V was clipped by 1 base and J by 3 bases, with 6 bases between them. CDR3 in DNA: TGTGCCAGCAGCCAAGGCCCAGACACCGGGGAGCTGTTTTTT. It is translated as CASSQGPDTGELFF.

This clone has only one observation. This rearrangement joins TRBV7-9 to TRBJ2-7, with 8 bases lining up with TRBD1. The V and J ends lost 4 bases and 4 bases, in that order; junction bases with no gene match: 6. Looked up from germline, CDR1 is SEHNR and CDR2 is FQNEAQ (reference sequence). This CDR3 spans 14 amino acids. CDR3 region: CASSSTGGLYEQYV. CDR3 bases: TGTGCCAGCAGCTCCACAGGGGGTCTTTACGAGCAGTACGTC.

The rearrangement joins TRBV11-3 to TRBJ2-5; no firm D call. CDR3 size: 13 residues. Trimming removed 1 base at V and 0 bases at J, with 3 bases between. CDR1 is SGHNT and CDR2 is YENEEA in the germline V gene. CDR3 in DNA: TGTGCCAGCAGCTTAGGAGACCAAGAGACCCAGTACTTC. As protein: CASSLGDQETQYF.

This chain connects TRBV24-1 to TRBJ1-2; 9 bases line up with TRBD1. Germline assignment: CDR1 KGHDR and CDR2 SFDVKD. The junction had 5 bases not matched to a gene; V was cut back by 4 bases and J by 3 bases. The CDR3 is 15 residues long. Here the CDR3 reads CATSEPGQGDYGYTF. DNA of the CDR3: TGTGCCACCAGTGAGCCGGGACAGGGAGACTATGGCTACACCTTC.

The rearrangement joins TRBV30 to TRBJ1-2; no clear D gene. The CDR3 spans 13 residues. V was pared by 2 bases and J by 1 base, with 8 bases between. CDR1 GTSNPN and CDR2 SVGIG come from the germline V gene (reference sequence). Here the CDR3 reads CAWSPDNNYGYTF. CDR3 nucleotide sequence: TGTGCCTGGAGTCCAGACAATAACTATGGCTACACCTTC.

The chain is built from TRBV6-4 and TRBJ2-7; 8 bases line up with TRBD2. This CDR3 comprises 17 residues. Germline trimming cut 0 bases from V and 0 bases from J; bases unmatched to any gene: 7. The germline CDR1 and CDR2 sequences are MRHNA and SNTAGT. The CDR3 coding sequence is TGTGCCAGCAGTGACTCCCAACTAGCGGAGACCTCCTACGAGCAGTACTTC. Amino acids: CASSDSQLAETSYEQYF.

The rearrangement uses TRBV10-3 and TRBJ2-7, with D possibly being TRBD1 (6 bases). V dropped 5 bases and J dropped 0 bases, with 11 bases sitting between them. CDR3 size: 14 residues. The V gene's germline CDR1 is ENHRY and CDR2 SYGVKD. CDR3 residues: CAISHRANSYEQYF. The CDR3 DNA reads as TGTGCCATCAGTCACAGGGCGAACTCCTACGAGCAGTACTTC.

The chain uses TRBV11-2 and TRBJ1-1; TRBD1 might be the D (6 bases). With 3 bases removed from V and 6 bases from J, the gap between germline ends came to 11 bases. The CDR3 has 13 residues. The germline V gene has CDR1 SGHAT and CDR2 FQNNGV. The CDR3 DNA reads TGTGCCAGCAGCTTTCAGGGGTTCCCTGAAGCTTTCTTT. Amino acid sequence: CASSFQGFPEAFF.

The sample holds a few counts of this clone. This chain uses TRBV7-9 with TRBJ1-1, with 8 nucleotides matching TRBD1. Germline V gene lookup returns CDR1 SEHNR and CDR2 FQNEAQ (reference sequence). The CDR3 is 14 residues long. V was clipped by 1 base and J by 5 bases; unmatched bases: 3. CDR3 region: CASSLGQGWTEAFF. The CDR3 bases are TGTGCCAGCAGCTTAGGACAGGGGTGGACTGAAGCTTTCTTT.

V usage is TRBV14 and J usage is TRBJ2-1, with 8 bases matching TRBD2. J gave up 4 bases and V 5 bases, and 4 bases lay outside the gene matches. The germline V gene encodes CDR1 SGHDN and CDR2 FVKESK. There are 14 residues in the CDR3. The CDR3 nucleotides read TGTGCCAGCAGCGTCAAGCGGGAGTACAATGAGCAGTTCTTC. The encoded protein is CASSVKREYNEQFF.

The V and J genes are TRBV6-2 or TRBV6-3 and TRBJ2-2; TRBD2 matches at 11 bases. CDR1 and CDR2 (germline): MNHEY, SVGEGT. CDR3 length: 17 residues. V lost 6 bases and J lost 1; bases outside the gene matches: 7. The CDR3 sequence: CASSRRLAGLNTGELFF. The CDR3 nucleotides are TGTGCCAGCAGCCGCCGACTAGCGGGACTGAACACCGGGGAGCTGTTTTTT.

V gene TRBV9 combines with J gene TRBJ1-2, with a tentative D call TRBD1 (6 bases). CDR3 length equals 15 residues. Trimming cost V 4 bases and J 8 bases, with 21 bases left between them. The germline gives CDR1 SGDLS, CDR2 YYNGEE. The CDR3 DNA sequence: TGTGCCAGCAGCCCTCGAGGGGTGGGGGCGGTGGGCTACACCTTC. Translation gives CASSPRGVGAVGYTF.

The genes are TRBV20-1 and TRBJ1-6; the match to TRBD1 covers 9 bases. Germline values: CDR1 DFQATT, CDR2 SNEGSKA (reference sequence). Germline trimming cut 3 bases from V and 8 bases from J; bases unmatched to any gene: 8. This CDR3 region has 15 residues. The CDR3 loop is CSASGRDRADSPLHF. The CDR3 DNA reads TGCAGTGCTAGTGGCCGGGACAGGGCCGATTCACCCCTCCACTTT.

The V gene is TRBV9, the J gene TRBJ2-5; 13 bases are a match to TRBD2. Trimming took 3 bases from V and 5 from J; bases not matched to a gene: 10. In germline, CDR1 is SGDLS, CDR2 YYNGEE. The CDR3 is made up of 17 amino acids. In DNA form, the CDR3 reads TGTGCCAGCAGCGCCGCCTCCGGACTAGCGGGAGTGGAGACCCAGTACTTC. Translating it yields CASSAASGLAGVETQYF. Combining the CDR3 with reference TRBV9 and TRBJ2-5 gives the whole variable domain DSGVTQTPKHLITATGQRVTLRCSPRSGDLSVYWYQQSLDQGLQFLIQYYNGEERAKGNILERFSAQQFPDLHSELNLSSLELGDSALYFCASSAASGLAGVETQYFGPGTRLLVL.

This clone was seen a handful of times. The rearrangement joins TRBV7-6 to TRBJ2-1; 12 bases line up with TRBD2. Germline loops: CDR1 SGHVS, CDR2 FNYEAQ. The CDR3 is 17 residues long. Losses at the gene ends were 4 bases for V and 1 base for J; bases not matched to a gene: 5. CDR3 region: CASSSLGLAGSYNEQFF. The CDR3 DNA follows: TGTGCCAGCAGCTCCCTAGGACTAGCGGGGTCCTACAATGAGCAGTTCTTC.

This chain uses TRBV19 with TRBJ1-2; D not resolved. Germline V gives CDR1 LNHDA, CDR2 SQIVND (reference sequence). The CDR3 is made up of 13 amino acids. V shed 5 bases and J shed 7 bases, with 14 bases lying between them. DNA for the CDR3: TGTGCCAGTAGTTCATCGGGGTACGGTGGCTACACCTTC. Its translation is CASSSSGYGGYTF. Variable domain in full (rest from reference TRBV19 and TRBJ1-2): DGGITQSPKYLFRKEGQNVTLSCEQNLNHDAMYWYRQDPGQGLRLIYYSQIVNDFQKGDIAEGYSVSREKKESFPLTVTSAQKNPTAFYLCASSSSGYGGYTFGSGTRLTVV.

The CDR3 loop is CASSQDSPLTSGPYEQYF. The CDR3 nucleotides are TGCGCCAGCAGCCAAGATTCCCCACTCACTAGCGGACCCTACGAGCAGTACTTC. V and J are TRBV4-3 and TRBJ2-7; 8 positions match TRBD2. The CDR3 totals 18 residues. With V trimmed by 0 bases and J by 2 bases, 12 bases remained unmatched. Looked up from germline, CDR1 is LGHNA and CDR2 is YSLEER.

In regard to this clone: The sample has other DNA sequences that encode this CDR3 too. This chain connects TRBV11-3 to TRBJ2-2, with TRBD1 matching 7 bases. This CDR3 contains 15 residues. Per germline, CDR1 SGHNT and CDR2 YENEEA. The junction had 2 bases not matched to a gene; V was cut back by 1 base and J by 3 bases. The CDR3, as DNA: TGTGCCAGCAGCTTAGGGCAGGGGGACACCGGGGAGCTGTTTTTT. It encodes CASSLGQGDTGELFF.